This record looks at one T cell receptor beta chain sequence and its context. The sample originates from a study of blood T cell repertoires in COVID-19. In germline, CDR1 is SGHVS, CDR2 FNYEAQ. The CDR3 sequence is 15 residues long. Trimming took off 5 bases at V and 7 bases at J, with 17 bases between the two ends. The method was immunoSEQ multiplex PCR; TCRdb's version includes in-frame clones alone and lacks a portion of them. The sample consists of roughly 350,000 clones, about 92% of them appearing once. What was sequenced was PBMCs or T cells enriched from blood (not recorded which). The V and J genes are TRBV7-6 and TRBJ1-4, with D maybe TRBD1 (5 bases). The TCR originated in a woman under 40 who had recovered from COVID-19. The CDR3 nucleotides are TGTGCCAGCAGCGTGGGGTCGGGGGAGAGTGAAAAACTGTTTTTT. This gives the protein CASSVGSGESEKLFF.